The present T cell receptor (beta chain) was sequenced within a study of blood T cell repertoires in COVID-19. For this clone: The identical CDR3 is also encoded by other nucleotide sequences in the sample.

Profiling relied on immunoSEQ multiplex PCR, and the TCRdb table lists in-frame clones only, not all of them. This table holds about 250,000 clones, about 83% found once. Germline V gene lookup returns CDR1 SGHAT and CDR2 FQNNGV. The V and J ends lost 1 base and 4 bases respectively, with 5 bases between them. The CDR3 length is 13 residues. The chain combines TRBV11-2 with TRBJ2-1; perhaps TRBD2 as D (5 bases). This receptor was identified in a woman aged 40 to 49 who had recovered from COVID-19. Sequencing input: peripheral blood. The CDR3 protein is CASSLGRYNEQFF. The CDR3 nucleotides are TGTGCCAGCAGCTTAGGGAGGTACAATGAGCAGTTCTTC.